A single sample gave rise to the 6 T cell receptor beta chains below, sequenced in a study of T-cell memory formation after mild COVID-19. One entry per CDR3 protein, called by TCRdb with MiXCR from the 5' RACE reads. The sample comprises roughly 160,000 distinct CDR3 sequences, approximately 10% of which are singletons, and about 3.5% rests with the top ten. Material: PBMCs or a T cell subset sorted from them (not recorded which). These receptor sequences come from a man younger than 30 who had mild COVID-19 (a few samples of this study predate the infection). Cell type and time point are not known.

This clonotype was seen a few times. The chain is built from TRBV5-1 and TRBJ2-2; D uncertain. This CDR3 comprises 15 residues. Germline V CDR1 and CDR2: SGHRS, YFSETQ. Between the trimmed V and J ends, which lost 0 bases and 0 bases, there was a span of 6 bases. Here the CDR3 reads CASSLEGSNTGELFF. DNA of the CDR3: TGCGCCAGCAGCTTGGAAGGGTCGAACACCGGGGAGCTGTTTTTT. Looking up the rest from reference TRBV5-1 and TRBJ2-2 gives the full variable domain: KAGVTQTPRYLIKTRGQQVTLSCSPISGHRSVSWYQQTPGQGLQFLFEYFSETQRNKGNFPGRFSGRQFSNSRSEMNVSTLELGDSALYLCASSLEGSNTGELFFGEGSRLTVL.

In this sample, this clonotype turned up a few times. V is TRBV29-1 and J is TRBJ1-1, with a possible D match to TRBD1 (6 bases). Germline loops: CDR1 SQVTM, CDR2 ANQGSEA. Trimming cost V 4 bases and J 1 base, with 16 bases left between them. CDR3 length: 15 amino acids. The CDR3 DNA reads as TGCAGCGTTGGTTCGGTGACAGGAGCGAACACTGAAGCTTTCTTT. Encoded protein: CSVGSVTGANTEAFF.

J is TRBJ2-5 and V is TRBV5-1; maybe TRBD2 (7 bases). The CDR3 sequence is 15 residues long. With 7 bases removed from V and 4 bases from J, the gap between germline ends came to 20 bases. Germline assignment: CDR1 SGHRS and CDR2 YFSETQ. DNA of the CDR3: TGCGCCAGCCAGGCGGGGGCAGTCTGGGGAGAGACCCAGTACTTC. Its protein product is CASQAGAVWGETQYF.

This clonotype was picked up a small number of times. The chain recombines TRBV5-1 with TRBJ1-2; D is ambiguous. With 4 bases removed from V and 8 bases from J, the gap between germline ends came to 12 bases. CDR3 length equals 12 residues. CDR1 and CDR2 (germline): SGHRS, YFSETQ. CDR3 region: CASSIGLGGYTF. For the CDR3, the DNA is TGCGCCAGCAGCATTGGACTAGGAGGCTACACCTTC.

This rearrangement joins TRBV4-2 to TRBJ1-5; 7 bases match TRBD1. The length of the CDR3 is 16 residues. With 1 base clipped from V and 2 bases from J, the junction kept 5 bases outside the gene matches. Germline V gene lookup returns CDR1 LGHNA and CDR2 YNFKEQ. CDR3 nucleotides: TGTGCCAGCAGCCAAGGTTTAGGGGGCGGCAATCAGCCCCAGCATTTT. Translation gives CASSQGLGGGNQPQHF.

This clonotype was counted between two and nine times. The CDR3 sequence is CASSLSPGSQETQYF. As DNA, the CDR3 is TGTGCCAGCAGCCTTTCTCCCGGCAGCCAAGAGACCCAGTACTTC. V usage is TRBV4-2 and J usage is TRBJ2-5; D is undetermined. From germline, CDR1 is LGHNA and CDR2 YNFKEQ. CDR3 length: 15 residues. V was trimmed by 4 bases and J by 1 base, leaving 13 bases between them.